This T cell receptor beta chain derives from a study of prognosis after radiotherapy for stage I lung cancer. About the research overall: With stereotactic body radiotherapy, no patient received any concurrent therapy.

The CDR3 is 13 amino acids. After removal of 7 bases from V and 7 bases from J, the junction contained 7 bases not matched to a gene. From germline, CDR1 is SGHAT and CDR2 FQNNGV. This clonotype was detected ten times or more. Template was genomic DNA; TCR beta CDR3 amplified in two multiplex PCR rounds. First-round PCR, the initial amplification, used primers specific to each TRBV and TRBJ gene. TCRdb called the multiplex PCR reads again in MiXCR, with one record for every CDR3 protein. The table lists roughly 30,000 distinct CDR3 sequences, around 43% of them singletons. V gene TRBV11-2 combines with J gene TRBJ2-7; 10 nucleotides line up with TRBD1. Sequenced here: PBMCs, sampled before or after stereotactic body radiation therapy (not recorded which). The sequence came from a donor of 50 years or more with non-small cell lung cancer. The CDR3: CASMGQGSGEQYF. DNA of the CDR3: TGTGCCAGCATGGGACAGGGGTCGGGGGAGCAGTACTTC.